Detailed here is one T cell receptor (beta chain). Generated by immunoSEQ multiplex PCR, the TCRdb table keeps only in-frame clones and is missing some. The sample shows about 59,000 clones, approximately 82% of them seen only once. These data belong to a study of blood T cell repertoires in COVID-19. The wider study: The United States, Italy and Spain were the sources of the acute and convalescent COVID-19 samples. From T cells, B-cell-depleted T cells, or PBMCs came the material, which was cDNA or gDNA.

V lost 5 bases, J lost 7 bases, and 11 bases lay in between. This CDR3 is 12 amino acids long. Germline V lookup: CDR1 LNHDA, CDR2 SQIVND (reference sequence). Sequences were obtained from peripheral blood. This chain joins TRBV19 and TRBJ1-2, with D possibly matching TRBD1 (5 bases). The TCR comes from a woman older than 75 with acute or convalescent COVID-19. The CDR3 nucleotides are TGTGCCAGTAGTCTACAGGACACTGGCTACACCTTC. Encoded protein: CASSLQDTGYTF.